The source of this TCR beta chain is a study of response to subunit inactivated influenza vaccine. Study-wide results and limits: Authors suggested each seasonal flu vaccination may recruit only limited numbers of new T cells.

Regarding this clonotype: No antigen is known for it.

The CDR3 extends over 14 amino acids. Trimming took off 0 bases at V and 7 bases at J, with 10 bases between the two ends. Looked up from germline, CDR1 is LGHNA and CDR2 is YSLEER. TCRdb redid the calling of the RT-PCR reads with MiXCR, one entry per CDR3 protein. The sample lists about 530,000 distinct CDR3 sequences; 10% to 15% were seen once. V is TRBV4-3 and J is TRBJ1-5; D remains unclear. The starting material was PBMCs from blood, obtained roughly 48 days after vaccination. The receptor's source is a man between 45 and 60 years old who received an inactivated influenza vaccine. The CDR3 sequence is CASSQDLGSQPQHF. The CDR3 nucleotides read TGCGCCAGCAGCCAAGATCTTGGGAGCCAGCCCCAGCATTTT.